Presented here are 32 T cell receptor beta chains from one specimen sequenced in a study of blood T cell repertoires in COVID-19. Measured with immunoSEQ multiplex PCR; TCRdb has only the in-frame clones, and not every one. The sample lists about 210,000 clones, approximately 84% occurring once. The sample taken for sequencing was peripheral blood. The receptors shown here come from a woman aged 45-59 years with active or convalescent COVID-19.

The chain links TRBV6-2 or TRBV6-3 to TRBJ1-2, with D unclear. Germline V gives CDR1 MNHEY, CDR2 SVGEGT. Trimming cost V 2 bases and J 8 bases, with 6 bases left between them. CDR3 length: 11 amino acids. CDR3 in amino acids: CASSYPVGYTF. DNA of the CDR3: TGTGCCAGCAGTTACCCGGTGGGCTACACCTTC.

DNA of the CDR3: TGTGCCAGCAGTTTGAGAGGGAGTCCAACCTACGAGCAGTACTTC. It translates to CASSLRGSPTYEQYF. The genes are TRBV6-2 or TRBV6-3 and TRBJ2-7; D might be TRBD2 (5 bases). The CDR3 spans 15 residues. V lost 4 bases and J 2 bases, leaving 15 bases between the germline ends. The V gene's germline CDR1 is MNHEY and CDR2 SVGEGT.

The gene calls are TRBV6-5 and TRBJ2-1, with D possibly being TRBD2 (6 bases). There are 13 residues in the CDR3. The germline CDR1 and CDR2 sequences are MNHEY and SVGAGI. Trimming cost V 11 bases and J 3 bases, with 14 bases left between them. The DNA for the CDR3 is TGTGCCCGCCGGGGGACGGACTACAATGAGCAGTTCTTC. It encodes CARRGTDYNEQFF.

A single count supports this clone. The genes are TRBV2 and TRBJ1-4; no reliable D call. V was clipped by 8 bases and J by 8 bases, with 18 bases between them. CDR1 and CDR2 from the germline V gene are SNHLY and FYNNEI. The CDR3 is 14 amino acids. CDR3 sequence reads: CASRLSRGGEKLFF. The CDR3 DNA is TGTGCCAGCCGCCTAAGTCGGGGTGGAGAAAAACTGTTTTTT.

The chain has TRBV5-1 and TRBJ2-3; no reliable D call. V dropped 2 bases and J dropped 4 bases, with 17 bases sitting between them. Germline CDR1 is SGHRS and CDR2 is YFSETQ. The CDR3 covers 16 residues. The CDR3 protein is CASSFYPNGAADTQYF. In nucleotides, the CDR3 is TGCGCCAGCAGCTTTTATCCCAATGGCGCGGCAGATACGCAGTATTTT.

This rearrangement joins TRBV28 to TRBJ1-6; 8 bases are shared with TRBD1. This CDR3 has 16 residues. V gave up 6 bases and J gave up 4 bases; unmatched junction bases: 8. From germline, CDR1 is MDHEN and CDR2 SYDVKM. The CDR3 coding sequence is TGTGCCAGCAGCTACACAGGGGGTGCTTATAATTCACCCCTCCACTTT. Its protein product is CASSYTGGAYNSPLHF.

This chain connects TRBV2 to TRBJ2-5, with D possibly matching TRBD1 (7 bases). This CDR3 region has 14 residues. The germline V gene has CDR1 SNHLY and CDR2 FYNNEI. V lost 5 bases and J 5 bases, leaving 15 bases between the germline ends. Written as DNA, the CDR3 is TGTGCCAGCAGTATGCAGGGGGGCTTCGAGACCCAGTACTTC. Encoded protein: CASSMQGGFETQYF.

The chain couples TRBV2 to TRBJ1-4; D is unclear. Trimming took 4 bases from V and 0 from J, leaving 12 bases between them. From germline, CDR1 is SNHLY and CDR2 FYNNEI. This CDR3 comprises 16 residues. The DNA of the CDR3 is TGTGCCAGCAGTGTAAACAGACCTACAACTAATGAAAAACTGTTTTTT. It translates to CASSVNRPTTNEKLFF.

The chain joins TRBV29-1 to TRBJ1-1; TRBD1 aligns across 8 bases. Per the germline V gene, CDR1 is SQVTM and CDR2 is ANQGSEA. The CDR3 covers 13 residues. Losses at the gene ends were 7 bases for V and 2 bases for J; bases not matched to a gene: 6. The CDR3, as DNA: TGCAGCGGGACAGGACAGGGCAACACTGAAGCTTTCTTT. Encoded protein: CSGTGQGNTEAFF. The full variable domain, its missing parts supplied by reference TRBV29-1 and TRBJ1-1, is SAVISQKPSRDICQRGTSLTIQCQVDSQVTMMFWYRQQPGQSLTLIATANQGSEATYESGFVIDKFPISRPNLTFSTLTVSNMSPEDSSIYLCSGTGQGNTEAFFGQGTRLTVV.

The rearrangement uses TRBV27 and TRBJ2-2; TRBD1 matches 12 bases. Germline-derived CDR1 and CDR2 are MNHEY and SMNVEV (reference sequence). There are 19 residues in the CDR3. With V trimmed by 8 bases and J by 5 bases, 18 bases remained unmatched. The CDR3 nucleotides read TGTGCCAGCCTCAGCGGACCGGGACAGGGGGCGCCCCGGACCGGGGAGCTGTTTTTT. Translation: CASLSGPGQGAPRTGELFF.

The chain recombines TRBV27 with TRBJ2-1, with 7 bases matching TRBD2. This CDR3 is built from 17 residues. The V and J ends lost 2 bases and 6 bases, in that order; junction bases with no gene match: 13. Germline CDR1 is MNHEY and CDR2 is SMNVEV (reference sequence). CDR3 loop: CASSLVGTASGPNEQFF. The CDR3 region has the DNA TGTGCCAGCAGTTTAGTGGGTACGGCTAGCGGTCCCAATGAGCAGTTCTTC.

This clone has only a few counts. This sequence joins TRBV6-5 and TRBJ1-1; the match to TRBD1 covers 8 bases. V shed 6 bases and J 0 bases; nucleotides not matched to a gene: 6. Looked up from germline, CDR1 is MNHEY and CDR2 is SVGAGI. This CDR3 comprises 15 residues. The CDR3 DNA follows: TGTGCCAGCAGGTGGACAGGGACGATGAACACTGAAGCTTTCTTT. It is translated as CASRWTGTMNTEAFF.

This chain connects TRBV5-1 to TRBJ1-4; D may be TRBD1 (6 bases). This CDR3 has 15 residues. V was shortened by 5 bases and J by 7 bases, with 18 bases between the two germline ends. Germline V CDR1 and CDR2: SGHRS, YFSETQ. DNA of the CDR3: TGCGCCAGCAGTTCACAGGGCTTAAGCTCTGAAAAACTGTTTTTT. This encodes CASSSQGLSSEKLFF.

V gene TRBV14 combines with J gene TRBJ1-3, with D unclear. This CDR3 is 16 amino acids long. From germline, CDR1 is SGHDN and CDR2 FVKESK. Trimming cost V 0 bases and J 0 bases, with 9 bases left between them. CDR3 amino acids: CASSQDRWSSGNTIYF. Here the CDR3 DNA reads TGTGCCAGCAGCCAAGACCGTTGGAGCTCTGGAAACACCATATATTTT. The whole variable domain, remainder taken from reference TRBV14 and TRBJ1-3, is EAGVTQFPSHSVIEKGQTVTLRCDPISGHDNLYWYRRVMGKEIKFLLHFVKESKQDESGMPNNRFLAERTGGTYSTLKVQPAELEDSGVYFCASSQDRWSSGNTIYFGEGSWLTVV.

The chain uses TRBV18 and TRBJ2-1, with a weak D call TRBD2 (5 bases). CDR1 is KGHSH and CDR2 is LQKENI in the germline V gene. V lost 0 bases to trimming and J lost 7 bases, with 7 bases between them. This CDR3 region has 13 residues. CDR3 region: CASSPPGENEQFF. As DNA, the CDR3 is TGTGCCAGCTCACCACCCGGGGAGAATGAGCAGTTCTTC. The entire variable domain, with the rest obtained from reference TRBV18 and TRBJ2-1, is as follows: NAGVMQNPRHLVRRRGQEARLRCSPMKGHSHVYWYRQLPEEGLKFMVYLQKENIIDESGMPKERFSAEFPKEGPSILRIQQVVRGDSAAYFCASSPPGENEQFFGPGTRLTVL.

The chain employs TRBV7-2 and TRBJ2-5; TRBD2 is a possible D gene (5 bases). V lost 3 bases, J lost 4 bases, and 12 bases lay in between. This CDR3 is 14 amino acids long. Germline CDR1 reads SGHTA; CDR2 reads FQGNSA. The CDR3 sequence: CASSFTRARETQYF. CDR3 sequence (DNA): TGTGCCAGCAGCTTTACGAGGGCGCGAGAGACCCAGTACTTC.

This clone was seen only once. The chain joins TRBV6-6 to TRBJ1-1; TRBD1 might be the D (6 bases). Deletions cut 3 bases from V and 6 bases from J, with 20 bases between. The CDR3 runs to 16 residues. Germline V CDR1 and CDR2: MNHNY, SVGAGI (reference sequence). The CDR3 region is CASSYGGAPYAAEAFF. The CDR3 region has the DNA TGTGCCAGCAGTTATGGGGGGGCGCCATATGCCGCTGAAGCTTTCTTT.

The chain links TRBV5-4 to TRBJ2-7; 8 bases line up with TRBD2. The V gene end was trimmed by 4 bases and the J gene end by 1 base; junction bases not matched to a gene: 13. Germline V gene lookup returns CDR1 SGHNT and CDR2 YYREEE (reference sequence). The CDR3 sequence is 17 residues long. CDR3 residues: CASSPTELAVWSYEQYF. The CDR3 DNA sequence: TGTGCCAGCAGCCCTACCGAACTAGCGGTCTGGTCCTACGAGCAGTACTTC.

This chain joins TRBV28 and TRBJ1-5; D is possibly TRBD1 (6 bases). Germline V gives CDR1 MDHEN, CDR2 SYDVKM. The CDR3 runs to 17 residues. The ends were cut back, 7 bases at V and 1 base at J, with 20 bases in the middle. The CDR3 sequence is CASTSRTDSLSNQPQHF. CDR3 in DNA: TGTGCCAGCACTAGCCGAACGGACAGCCTGAGCAATCAGCCCCAGCATTTT.

This clone was recorded a few times. This chain joins TRBV19 and TRBJ2-5, with D perhaps TRBD1 (6 bases). Germline CDR1 reads LNHDA; CDR2 reads SQIVND (reference sequence). This CDR3 contains 14 residues. V shed 5 bases and J shed 4 bases, with 14 bases lying between them. The CDR3 loop is CASSPRQVGETQYF. CDR3 nucleotides: TGTGCCAGTAGTCCTCGACAGGTAGGAGAGACCCAGTACTTC. The full variable domain, in which reference TRBV19 and TRBJ2-5 provide the parts outside the CDR3, is DGGITQSPKYLFRKEGQNVTLSCEQNLNHDAMYWYRQDPGQGLRLIYYSQIVNDFQKGDIAEGYSVSREKKESFPLTVTSAQKNPTAFYLCASSPRQVGETQYFGPGTRLLVL.

This clone was observed a single time. The chain employs TRBV2 and TRBJ1-4, with TRBD1 matching 9 bases. The CDR3 is 13 residues long. Trimming removed 9 bases from V and 5 bases from J; junction bases left unmatched: 4. Germline CDR1 and CDR2: SNHLY and FYNNEI. CDR3 sequence: CARGGQGNEKLFF. Written as DNA, the CDR3 is TGTGCCAGGGGGGGACAGGGAAATGAAAAACTGTTTTTT.

V gene TRBV2 combines with J gene TRBJ1-1, with TRBD1 as a possible D gene (6 bases). With 6 bases removed from V and 0 bases from J, the gap between germline ends came to 17 bases. The CDR3 sequence is 16 residues long. The germline gives CDR1 SNHLY, CDR2 FYNNEI. CDR3 coding DNA: TGTGCCAGCAGCCCCAGGACAGTTCTTATGAACACTGAAGCTTTCTTT. Encoded protein: CASSPRTVLMNTEAFF.

The chain combines TRBV3-1 (or the pseudogene TRBV3-2) with TRBJ2-5; TRBD2 matches 7 bases. The CDR3 has 14 amino acids. Losses at the gene ends were 4 bases for V and 5 bases for J; bases not matched to a gene: 7. Germline V CDR1 and CDR2: LGHDT, YNNKEL (reference sequence). CDR3 sequence (DNA): TGTGCCAGCAGCCGCGGACTCGGGGGGGAGACCCAGTACTTC. Translating gives CASSRGLGGETQYF.

The rearrangement uses TRBV3-1 (or the pseudogene TRBV3-2) and TRBJ1-1; D not certain. Germline CDR1 is LGHDT and CDR2 is YNNKEL (reference sequence). This CDR3 has 14 residues. Between the trimmed V and J ends, which lost 1 base and 11 bases, there was a span of 17 bases. As DNA, the CDR3 is TGTGCCAGCAGCCAAGTAAACAGCCCCCCCGTGGCTTTCTTT. It is translated as CASSQVNSPPVAFF.

The chain carries TRBV23-1 and TRBJ2-3, with 11 bases fitting TRBD1. TRBV23-1 is assigned to the ORF class and has an uncertain function. J lost 1 base, V lost 2 bases, and 5 bases had no gene match. The CDR3 has 17 residues. The CDR3 nucleotides are TGCGCCAGCAGTCAAATGGGACAGGGGGAGGGCACAGATACGCAGTATTTT. Its protein is CASSQMGQGEGTDTQYF.

In this sample, this clone turned up a few times. This sequence joins TRBV12-3 or TRBV12-4 and TRBJ1-6; no clear D. CDR3 size: 13 residues. V lost 3 bases, J lost 9 bases, and 9 bases lay in between. The CDR3 nucleotides are TGTGCCAGCAGTTTTGCTAACCGTTCACCCCTCCACTTT. Translating gives CASSFANRSPLHF.

A single count supports this clone. The chain combines TRBV3-1 (or the pseudogene TRBV3-2) with TRBJ2-1; D call uncertain. From germline, CDR1 is LGHDT and CDR2 YNNKEL (reference sequence). Trimming pared 0 bases from V and 8 bases from J, leaving 5 bases between. The CDR3 contains 12 residues. The CDR3 sequence is CASSQDWHEQFF. The CDR3 region has the DNA TGTGCCAGCAGCCAAGATTGGCATGAGCAGTTCTTC.

The gene calls are TRBV2 and TRBJ2-5; 8 nucleotides agree with TRBD2. Germline V gene sequence: CDR1 SNHLY, CDR2 FYNNEI. This CDR3 is built from 13 residues. V was clipped by 4 bases and J by 2 bases; unmatched bases: 0. The chain's CDR3 is CASSAGGQETQYF. CDR3 DNA sequence: TGTGCCAGCAGTGCGGGGGGGCAAGAGACCCAGTACTTC.

The CDR3: CASSPATEWQPQHF. CDR3 nucleotide sequence: TGTGCCAGCAGTCCGGCGACAGAGTGGCAGCCCCAGCATTTT. V gene TRBV2 combines with J gene TRBJ1-5, with D perhaps matching TRBD1 (5 bases). Per the germline V gene, CDR1 is SNHLY and CDR2 is FYNNEI. The length of the CDR3 is 14 residues. V was clipped by 5 bases and J by 7 bases, with 15 bases between them.

This chain connects TRBV2 to TRBJ1-4, with D unclear. The V gene's germline CDR1 is SNHLY and CDR2 FYNNEI. The CDR3 is made up of 14 amino acids. Trimming took off 8 bases at V and 5 bases at J, with 15 bases between the two ends. The CDR3 nucleotides read TGTGCCAGCTTAGTTTCTCCGAAGAATGAAAAACTGTTTTTT. This sequence encodes CASLVSPKNEKLFF.

The gene calls are TRBV12-2 and TRBJ1-1; the table assigns TRBD1, which was not confirmed against the DNA. TRBV12-2 is classified as a pseudogene. The CDR3 loop spans 15 amino acids. The CDR3 here is CASRFQTGPALTAFF. The DNA of the CDR3 is TGTGCAAGTCGCTTCCAGACAGGCCCTGCCCTTACGGCTTTCTTT.

The chain has TRBV11-2 and TRBJ1-1; no clear D. V gave up 1 base and J gave up 7 bases, with 10 bases separating them. CDR1 SGHAT and CDR2 FQNNGV come from the germline V gene. The CDR3 is made up of 13 amino acids. The CDR3 spells CASSLGNSLEAFF. The CDR3 DNA is TGTGCCAGCAGCTTAGGTAACAGCCTTGAAGCTTTCTTT.